The next 14 T cell receptor beta chains were all read from a single sample in a study of blood T cell repertoires in COVID-19. Measured with immunoSEQ multiplex PCR; TCRdb has only the in-frame clones, and not every one. The profile shows a few hundred thousand clones, about 90% of them singletons. The sequencing input was peripheral blood. The receptors stem from a woman aged 45-59 years with acute or convalescent COVID-19.

The CDR3 DNA reads TGTGCCAGCAGCCAAGGGGGGGGAACAGACCAAGAGACCCAGTACTTC. As protein: CASSQGGGTDQETQYF. The chain uses TRBV3-1 (or the pseudogene TRBV3-2) and TRBJ2-5; 7 nucleotides agree with TRBD2. Trimming cost V 1 base and J 0 bases; bases outside gene matches: 5. Germline loops: CDR1 LGHDT, CDR2 YNNKEL (reference sequence). This CDR3 is 16 amino acids long.

The rearrangement uses TRBV6-5 and TRBJ1-2; D may be TRBD1 (6 bases). Per the germline V gene, CDR1 is MNHEY and CDR2 is SVGAGI. CDR3 length: 14 residues. The V and J ends lost 2 bases and 3 bases respectively, with 10 bases between them. The CDR3 loop reads CASSYAGVHYGYTF. The DNA of the CDR3 is TGTGCCAGCAGTTACGCAGGGGTTCACTATGGCTACACCTTC.

The V gene is TRBV18, the J gene TRBJ2-2, with 12 bases identical to TRBD2. The germline V gene has CDR1 KGHSH and CDR2 LQKENI. Trimming took 3 bases from V and 5 from J; bases not matched to a gene: 4. This CDR3 has 16 amino acids. The CDR3 bases are TGTGCCAGCTCACCGACTAGCGGGAGAAGTACCGGGGAGCTGTTTTTT. Protein sequence: CASSPTSGRSTGELFF.

The chain recombines TRBV27 with TRBJ1-5, with unresolved D. Trimming took 3 bases from V and 14 from J, leaving 14 bases between them. Germline V lookup: CDR1 MNHEY, CDR2 SMNVEV (reference sequence). The CDR3 runs 12 residues. CDR3 bases: TGTGCCAGCAGTTTCAGTAAAGGCCGGGAGCATTTT. Translation: CASSFSKGREHF.

In its sample, this clone was seen many times. The V gene is TRBV14, the J gene TRBJ2-5, with TRBD2 matching over 11 bases. The V and J ends lost 4 bases and 2 bases, in that order; junction bases with no gene match: 18. Germline CDR1 SGHDN, CDR2 FVKESK. This CDR3 region has 20 residues. The CDR3 loop is CASSPGLAARGWTLQETQYF. Here the CDR3 DNA reads TGTGCCAGCAGCCCGGGACTAGCGGCAAGGGGATGGACATTACAAGAGACCCAGTACTTC.

DNA of the CDR3: TGTGCCAGCAGTTTATTTGGGGGGGCGAGAGGCCACGGGGAGCTGTTTTTT. Its protein is CASSLFGGARGHGELFF. The chain is built from TRBV27 and TRBJ2-2; TRBD2 is a possible D gene (7 bases). V was trimmed by 1 base and J by 7 bases, leaving 19 bases between them. Germline V gene lookup returns CDR1 MNHEY and CDR2 SMNVEV (reference sequence). CDR3 size: 17 residues.

The gene calls are TRBV29-1 and TRBJ1-4; the match to TRBD1 covers 8 bases. V trimming: 0 bases; J trimming: 17 bases; junction bases outside the gene matches: 5. Germline values: CDR1 SQVTM, CDR2 ANQGSEA. CDR3 length equals 11 residues. The CDR3 protein is CSVEDRDRGFF. The CDR3 nucleotides are TGCAGCGTTGAAGATCGTGACAGGGGTTTTTTT.

The DNA of the CDR3 is TGTGCCAGTAGGGACCCCGGGACTAGCGTCTACGAGCAGTACTTC. It specifies CASRDPGTSVYEQYF. The rearrangement joins TRBV19 to TRBJ2-7; TRBD2 matches at 10 bases. The V gene end was trimmed by 6 bases and the J gene end by 3 bases; junction bases not matched to a gene: 8. The CDR3 spans 15 residues. Germline-derived CDR1 and CDR2 are LNHDA and SQIVND (reference sequence).

The chain recombines TRBV5-4 with TRBJ2-7; TRBD1 matches at 10 bases. Trimming at V came to 2 bases and at J to 1 base, leaving 3 bases not matched to a gene. Per germline, CDR1 SGHNT and CDR2 YYREEE (reference sequence). This CDR3 is built from 15 residues. In DNA, the CDR3 is TGTGCCAGCAGCTTCCGGGACAGGGGTTCCTACGAGCAGTACTTC. Its protein is CASSFRDRGSYEQYF.

J is TRBJ2-7 and V is TRBV11-2, with 13 bases that match TRBD2. After removal of 1 base from V and 0 bases from J, the junction contained 9 bases not matched to a gene. Germline-derived CDR1 and CDR2 are SGHAT and FQNNGV. The CDR3 is 19 residues long. CDR3: CASSLGDGLAGVSSYEQYF. In nucleotides, the CDR3 is TGTGCCAGCAGCTTAGGAGACGGACTAGCGGGAGTGAGCTCCTACGAGCAGTACTTC.

The chain carries TRBV30 and TRBJ1-5; TRBD1 is a possible D gene (6 bases). The V gene lost 4 bases and the J gene lost 4 bases, with 14 bases spanning the gap. The germline V gene encodes CDR1 GTSNPN and CDR2 SVGIG (reference sequence). This CDR3 has 14 residues. The CDR3 DNA reads as TGTGCCTGGACGCGGACAGATGGAAATCAGCCCCAGCATTTT. This codes for CAWTRTDGNQPQHF.

The chain employs TRBV2 and TRBJ1-5; D ambiguous. The CDR3 sequence is 14 residues long. V shed 3 bases and J shed 1 base, with 7 bases lying between them. Germline CDR1 and CDR2: SNHLY and FYNNEI. The CDR3 coding sequence is TGTGCCAGCAGTGACAGTTTAAGCAATCAGCCCCAGCATTTT. Protein: CASSDSLSNQPQHF.

J is TRBJ2-1 and V is TRBV27, with TRBD2 identical over 8 bases. CDR1 MNHEY and CDR2 SMNVEV come from the germline V gene (reference sequence). The CDR3 length is 13 residues. V was pared by 7 bases and J by 7 bases, with 6 bases of the junction left unmatched. CDR3 region: CASIAAGANEQFF. CDR3 DNA: TGTGCCAGCATTGCAGCGGGAGCGAATGAGCAGTTCTTC.

This clone was detected only once. The rearrangement joins TRBV24-1 to TRBJ2-3; D perhaps matches TRBD2 (5 bases). The CDR3 is 14 residues long. V gave up 8 bases and J gave up 2 bases, with 13 bases separating them. Germline-derived CDR1 and CDR2 are KGHDR and SFDVKD. The CDR3 region is CATTDSWHTDTQYF. The CDR3 coding sequence is TGTGCCACCACGGACTCATGGCACACAGATACGCAGTATTTT.